The 17 T cell receptor beta chains below come from one sample, sequenced in a study of metastatic and nonmetastatic thyroid tumors (dated by TCRdb to the early 2020s). Libraries were prepared through PCR. TCRdb shows the sequencer as Illumina HiSeq 4000. TCRdb reprocessing: public reads trimmed at Q25 with fastp, clones called with MiXCR, in-frame beta chains kept. The sample table records fewer than 20,000 clones; just under 30% of these occur just once. Of the sample, approximately 26% falls within the top ten clones. Before undergoing thyroid surgery, none of the patients had been given any kind of treatment. Sequenced input: tumor tissue. The receptors here all came from a male donor with papillary thyroid cancer or a benign thyroid nodule (not recorded which). Some clones in this sample may be carry-over from other donors' samples.

This clone was counted at least ten times. The chain uses TRBV12-3 or TRBV12-4 and TRBJ2-1; the D is unclear. The CDR3 runs to 13 residues. Trimming took 3 bases from V and 3 from J, leaving 6 bases between them. CDR3 nucleotides: TGTGCCAGCAGTTTGGGCCTCTACAATGAGCAGTTCTTC. As protein: CASSLGLYNEQFF.

This clone is judged large. V and J are TRBV27 and TRBJ2-1; D possibly corresponds to TRBD1 (6 bases). V was shortened by 4 bases and J by 4 bases, with 17 bases between the two germline ends. Germline V lookup: CDR1 MNHEY, CDR2 SMNVEV (reference sequence). The CDR3 spans 16 residues. DNA for the CDR3: TGTGCCAGCAGTTCAGGGGCAATTGGGTCGTACAATGAGCAGTTCTTC. Protein: CASSSGAIGSYNEQFF.

The chain employs TRBV19 and TRBJ1-1; perhaps TRBD1 as D (5 bases). The CDR3 covers 14 residues. The V gene's germline CDR1 is LNHDA and CDR2 SQIVND (reference sequence). V shed 4 bases and J shed 4 bases, with 13 bases lying between them. CDR3 sequence (DNA): TGTGCCAGTAGTAAACAGGACATTGGCACTGAAGCTTTCTTT. This translates into CASSKQDIGTEAFF.

This clone has a count of ten or more. V is TRBV20-1 and J is TRBJ1-3; 8 bases agree with TRBD1. The CDR3 spans 16 residues. Germline V gene sequence: CDR1 DFQATT, CDR2 SNEGSKA (reference sequence). V shed 1 base and J 4 bases; nucleotides not matched to a gene: 9. CDR3 protein: CSARGSTGAEGNTIYF. The CDR3 DNA reads TGCAGTGCTAGAGGCTCGACAGGGGCGGAAGGAAACACCATATATTTT.

Worth noting for this clone: At one end, the junction sequence differs from germline, possibly due to a read error. The rearrangement joins TRBV9 to TRBJ2-3; D may be TRBD2 (5 bases). There are 18 residues in the CDR3. Germline V gene data show CDR1 as SGDLS and CDR2 as YYNGEE. The CDR3 DNA reads TGTGCCAGCATCGTAGCTACGGGGATGATGGGTGTCGCAGATACGCAGTATTTT. This translates into CASIVATGMMGVADTQYF.

This clone was counted at least ten times. The chain links TRBV27 to TRBJ1-4; no clear D. The length of the CDR3 is 16 residues. The germline gives CDR1 MNHEY, CDR2 SMNVEV (reference sequence). V shed 3 bases and J shed 8 bases, with 19 bases lying between them. The CDR3 protein is CASSLAPGSLGEKLFF. CDR3 nucleotides: TGTGCCAGCAGTTTGGCTCCGGGATCCTTGGGCGAAAAACTGTTTTTT.

At least ten counts were recorded for this clone. The V and J genes are TRBV7-6 and TRBJ1-5; 8 bases fit TRBD1. Germline trimming cut 1 base from V and 7 bases from J; bases unmatched to any gene: 12. The CDR3 sequence is 17 residues long. Germline V gene data show CDR1 as SGHVS and CDR2 as FNYEAQ. The CDR3 spells CASSLEWTGIKGQPQHF. CDR3 nucleotides: TGTGCCAGCAGCTTAGAGTGGACAGGGATAAAGGGGCAGCCCCAGCATTTT.

This clone was counted only a few times. V and J are TRBV27 and TRBJ2-1; possibly TRBD1 for D (6 bases). Germline CDR1 reads MNHEY; CDR2 reads SMNVEV (reference sequence). V lost 4 bases and J lost 3, with 16 bases in between. This CDR3 contains 16 residues. In DNA form, the CDR3 reads TGTGCCAGCAGTTACCTAGGACAGTGGAGCTACAATGAGCAGTTCTTC. Protein product: CASSYLGQWSYNEQFF.

In its sample, this clone ranks as medium-sized. This chain joins TRBV14 and TRBJ2-2; the D gene is possibly TRBD2 (5 bases). The CDR3 totals 15 residues. Germline CDR1 SGHDN, CDR2 FVKESK. With 0 bases removed from V and 5 bases from J, the gap between germline ends came to 10 bases. In DNA form, the CDR3 reads TGTGCCAGCAGCCAAGATTCTACTAGTACCGGGGAGCTGTTTTTT. Its protein is CASSQDSTSTGELFF. Using reference TRBV14 and TRBJ2-2 for the parts outside the CDR3, the full variable domain is EAGVTQFPSHSVIEKGQTVTLRCDPISGHDNLYWYRRVMGKEIKFLLHFVKESKQDESGMPNNRFLAERTGGTYSTLKVQPAELEDSGVYFCASSQDSTSTGELFFGEGSRLTVL.

V gene TRBV10-1 combines with J gene TRBJ2-2, with no clear D. Per the germline V gene, CDR1 is WNHNN and CDR2 is SYGVQD (reference sequence). This CDR3 contains 17 residues. V was trimmed by 0 bases and J by 3 bases, leaving 14 bases between them. DNA of the CDR3: TGCGCCAGCAGTGAGTCGTCGCAGCCTTCGGACACCGGGGAGCTGTTTTTT. Translation: CASSESSQPSDTGELFF.

The CDR3 nucleotides read TGTGCCAGCAGCTTCACGACCAACTATGGCTACACCTTC. Its translation: CASSFTTNYGYTF. J is TRBJ1-2 and V is TRBV7-2; no reliable D call. V lost 3 bases, J lost 2 bases, and 7 bases lay in between. The CDR3 consists of 13 residues. Germline values: CDR1 SGHTA, CDR2 FQGNSA.

This clone occurred once. This chain links TRBV5-4 with TRBJ2-3; tentative D call: TRBD1 (5 bases). Per germline, CDR1 SGHNT and CDR2 YYREEE (reference sequence). CDR3 length equals 16 residues. V was cut by 0 bases and J by 0 bases, with 11 bases left in between. CDR3 nucleotide sequence: TGTGCCAGCAGCTTGGGACAGATTACTAGCACAGATACGCAGTATTTT. Its translation: CASSLGQITSTDTQYF.

The rearrangement joins TRBV10-3 to TRBJ2-1; D remains unclear. Trimming removed 0 bases at V and 8 bases at J, with 17 bases between. CDR3 length: 16 amino acids. CDR1 is ENHRY and CDR2 is SYGVKD in the germline V gene. The CDR3 coding sequence is TGTGCCATCAGTGAGTCGATCGTGTCAAGGTTGGATGAGCAGTTCTTC. Its protein is CAISESIVSRLDEQFF.

This clone was observed at least ten times. The chain couples TRBV3-1 to TRBJ2-7; D may match TRBD1 or TRBD2 (5 bases each). CDR1 and CDR2 from the germline V gene are LGHDT and YNNKEL (reference sequence). Trimming stripped 1 base from V and 2 bases from J, with 15 bases between. CDR3 size: 16 residues. In DNA form, the CDR3 reads TGTGCCAGCAGCCAAGCCGTCGTGTCGGGACCCTACGAGCAGTACTTC. Translating gives CASSQAVVSGPYEQYF.

This clone was counted ten times or more. The rearrangement uses TRBV4-2 and TRBJ1-2; D unclear. The CDR3 consists of 14 residues. Germline V lookup: CDR1 LGHNA, CDR2 YNFKEQ. Trimming shortened V by 4 bases and J by 4 bases, and 13 bases separated the two germline ends. CDR3 nucleotides: TGTGCCAGCAGCCTGGAGGGTCCAAGCTATGGCTACACCTTC. Amino acid sequence: CASSLEGPSYGYTF.

Only a few counts were recorded for this clone. The CDR3 sequence is CSGKQGTVPSYEQFF. CDR3 DNA: TGCAGCGGGAAACAGGGGACAGTGCCCTCCTACGAGCAGTTCTTC. The V gene is TRBV29-1, the J gene TRBJ1-1; 7 bases are shared with TRBD1. Near its end, the DNA agrees better with TRBJ2-1, so the J call may be wrong. From germline, CDR1 is SQVTM and CDR2 ANQGSEA. The CDR3 spans 15 residues.

Only a few counts were recorded for this clone. The chain couples TRBV3-1 to TRBJ2-7; D is tentatively TRBD1 or TRBD2 (5 bases each). The CDR3 length is 13 residues. Trimming left V 4 bases short and J 3 bases short, with 10 bases between. Per germline, CDR1 LGHDT and CDR2 YNNKEL (reference sequence). The CDR3 nucleotides are TGTGCCAGCAGCCTAAGAGGGGTCTACGAGCAGTACTTC. Translated: CASSLRGVYEQYF.